This is a list of T cell receptor beta chains from one sample in a study of cytomegalovirus exposure and HLA in healthy donors. Sequencing was performed with immunoSEQ multiplex PCR; in TCRdb, only in-frame clones are kept and a portion is missing. The data show about 190,000 clones, 84% seen once. Input material: PBMCs. Every receptor here comes from a woman between 45 and 65 years old in good health and CMV-seropositive. Both conserved end residues are part of each CDR3. The D gene is left open where the match is weak. Rows may omit the clone size; those that give it use once, few, many or a size class.

>NA|TRBV2|13|TRBJ1-2|NA
TGTGCCAGCAGTGAAGGCAGGGCCTATGGCTACACCTTC
CASSEGRAYGYTF
>NA|TRBV9|15|TRBJ2-5|NA
TGTGCCAGCAGCGTAGAAACGGGGAGACAAGAGACCCAGTACTTC
CASSVETGRQETQYF
>TRBD1|TRBV7-2|16|TRBJ1-6|NA
TGTGCCAGCAGCTACGGACAGGTGGGCTATAATTCACCCCTCCACTTT
CASSYGQVGYNSPLHF
>TRBD2|TRBV5-1|15|TRBJ2-2|NA
TGCGCCAGCAGCACCGGGACTAGCGGGGCCGGGGAGCTGTTTTTT
CASSTGTSGAGELFF
>TRBD2|TRBV4-2|16|TRBJ2-5|NA
TGTGCCAGCAGCCAAGCCAGCGGGGGATACCAAGAGACCCAGTACTTC
CASSQASGGYQETQYF
>NA|TRBV19|16|TRBJ1-3|NA
TGTGCCAGTAGTAAAGGAGGGCCTCTCTCTGGAAACACCATATATTTT
CASSKGGPLSGNTIYF
>TRBD2|TRBV19|14|TRBJ2-7|NA
TGTGCCAGTAGCCAGGGACTAGCGGGGAACGAGCAGTACTTC
CASSQGLAGNEQYF
>NA|TRBV2|13|TRBJ1-2|once
TGTGCCAGCAAAAGGACAGAGACTTATGGCTACACCTTC
CASKRTETYGYTF
>NA|TRBV7-7|13|TRBJ2-3|once
TGTGCTAGCAGCTTAGTCGGCACAGATACGCAGTATTTT
CASSLVGTDTQYF
>TRBD1|TRBV6-4|14|TRBJ2-1|NA
TGTGCCAGCAGTGCACAGGGGGCGCTGGATGAGCAGTTCTTC
CASSAQGALDEQFF
>TRBD1|TRBV4-2|15|TRBJ1-5|NA
TGTGCCAGCAGCGACAGGACAGGGCCCAATCAGCCCCAGCATTTT
CASSDRTGPNQPQHF
>NA|TRBV2|12|TRBJ1-5|NA
TGTGCCAGCAGACTACAGGGACAGCCCCAGCATTTT
CASRLQGQPQHF
>TRBD1|TRBV5-6|14|TRBJ2-7|NA
TGTGCCAGCAGCTGGGACAGGCTCTCCTACGAGCAGTACTTC
CASSWDRLSYEQYF
>NA|TRBV5-6|15|TRBJ2-1|NA
TGTGCCAGCAGCTTTAGCGCCCCGGCGGGTGAGGAGCAGTTCTTC
CASSFSAPAGEEQFF
>TRBD2|TRBV5-1|19|TRBJ2-1|NA
TGCGCCAGCAGCTGTAACCCCGGGACTAGCGGGGGGGGTCACAATGAGCAGTTCTTC
CASSCNPGTSGGGHNEQFF
>NA|TRBV6-6|14|TRBJ1-6|NA
TGTGCCAGCAGTAGGGACATTGTCAATTCACCCCTCCACTTT
CASSRDIVNSPLHF
>TRBD1|TRBV18|13|TRBJ2-7|NA
TGTGCCAGCTCCGCGACAGGGGGGTACGAGCAGTACTTC
CASSATGGYEQYF
>TRBD2|TRBV27|17|TRBJ2-1|once
TGTGCCAGCAGTGCTTTGACTAGCGGGGGGGTATACAATGAGCAGTTCTTC
CASSALTSGGVYNEQFF
>NA|TRBV4-1|14|TRBJ2-1|NA
TGCGCCAGCAGCCGAGGCGGAAGCTACAATGAGCAGTTCTTC
CASSRGGSYNEQFF
>TRBD1|TRBV7-9|15|TRBJ1-1|NA
TGTGCCAGCAGCTTAACAGGGGGCCCGAACACTGAAGCTTTCTTT
CASSLTGGPNTEAFF
>TRBD1|TRBV5-1|15|TRBJ1-2|few
TGCGCCAGCAGCTTAGGACAGGGGTTTAACTATGGCTACACCTTC
CASSLGQGFNYGYTF
>NA|TRBV12-5|15|TRBJ2-1|NA
TGTGCTAGTGGAGTTTTAGAGGCAGGGAGGAGTGAGCAGTTCTTC
CASGVLEAGRSEQFF
>NA|TRBV6-5|12|TRBJ2-7|NA
TGTGCCAGCAGTGGGGGCGGGTACGAGCAGTACTTC
CASSGGGYEQYF
>NA|TRBV7-2|12|TRBJ2-7|NA
TGTGCCAGCAGCTTTTCGATCGGCGAGCAGTACTTC
CASSFSIGEQYF
>TRBD1|TRBV5-1|18|TRBJ2-2|NA
TGCGCCAGCAGCTTGGGAGGGGGCTCTAACCTGAACACCGGGGAGCTGTTTTTT
CASSLGGGSNLNTGELFF
>NA|TRBV6-5|15|TRBJ2-5|NA
TGTGCCAGCGGGGGTAACAGGGAAGGAAGAGAGACCCAGTACTTC
CASGGNREGRETQYF
>NA|TRBV18|15|TRBJ1-1|NA
TGTGCCAGCTCACCTGGTACAGGGCAGAACACTGAAGCTTTCTTT
CASSPGTGQNTEAFF
>NA|TRBV6-5|14|TRBJ1-1|few
TGTGCCAGCAGTTACTCGAGGGAGGACACTGAAGCTTTCTTT
CASSYSREDTEAFF
>NA|TRBV6-5|14|TRBJ1-1|NA
TGTGCCAGCAGTTACAGGGGTCTCTCCACTGAAGCTTTCTTT
CASSYRGLSTEAFF
>TRBD1|TRBV18|14|TRBJ1-5|NA
TGTGCCAGCTCAAGGGACAGGGACAATCAGCCCCAGCATTTT
CASSRDRDNQPQHF
>TRBD1|TRBV7-8|15|TRBJ2-2|NA
TGTGCCAGCACCACGATCACAGGGGGCCCCGGGGAGCTGTTTTTT
CASTTITGGPGELFF
>NA|TRBV29-1|13|TRBJ1-4|NA
TGCAGCGTCGCTACGGACAGCTATGAAAAACTGTTTTTT
CSVATDSYEKLFF
>TRBD2|TRBV11-3|15|TRBJ2-1|NA
TGTGCCAGCAGCTTGGGCAGCGGGGGGGCGTATGAGCAGTTCTTC
CASSLGSGGAYEQFF
>TRBD2|TRBV28|15|TRBJ2-2|NA
TGTGCCAGCTGTGTGGGGGGGACGAACACCGGGGAGCTGTTTTTT
CASCVGGTNTGELFF
>NA|TRBV6-1|15|TRBJ1-2|NA
TGTGCCAGCAGGAGACAGACAGGTGGGGGGGGTGGCTACACCTTC
CASRRQTGGGGGYTF